Presented here are 18 T cell receptor beta chains from one specimen sequenced in a study of graft-versus-host responses after intestinal transplantation. Assay used: immunoSEQ multiplex PCR; TCRdb lists only in-frame clones, some missing. The sample includes approximately 18,000 clones, roughly nine tenths seen only once; the top ten take 9.4%. This material consisted of PBMCs, taken around 230 days after intestinal transplant. The receptors originated from a human patient who received an intestinal transplant, so some T cells may come from the graft donor.

This chain links TRBV6-6 with TRBJ2-1; D is perhaps TRBD2 (5 bases). The CDR3 sequence is 16 residues long. V was clipped by 3 bases and J by 0 bases, with 12 bases between them. Germline assignment: CDR1 MNHNY and CDR2 SVGAGI (reference sequence). The CDR3 DNA reads TGTGCCAGCAGTTATCTAGCCCCGGCCTCCTACAATGAGCAGTTCTTC. It encodes CASSYLAPASYNEQFF.

This chain joins TRBV25-1 and TRBJ2-3, with 9 bases matching TRBD2. The CDR3 covers 18 residues. V trimming: 7 bases; J trimming: 5 bases; junction bases outside the gene matches: 19. CDR1 is MGHDK, CDR2 SYGVNS, per germline. CDR3 DNA: TGTGCCAGCACCTCCGGGGGTCTAGCGGGGCCCTACGTAGATACGCAGTATTTT. Translation gives CASTSGGLAGPYVDTQYF.

The V call is TRBV5-1, the J call TRBJ2-7, with 7 bases fitting TRBD2. The CDR3 loop spans 13 amino acids. Germline loops: CDR1 SGHRS, CDR2 YFSETQ. V shed 2 bases and J 5 bases; nucleotides not matched to a gene: 4. The DNA for the CDR3 is TGCGCCAGCAGCTTAAGGGCGGGGGACGAGCAGTACTTC. It encodes CASSLRAGDEQYF.

DNA of the CDR3: TGTGCCAGCAGCTTGGGTATCGGGGGGGGCCATGAAGAGACCCAGTACTTC. Protein: CASSLGIGGGHEETQYF. This chain links TRBV5-4 with TRBJ2-5; 8 bases are shared with TRBD2. There are 17 residues in the CDR3. CDR1 and CDR2 (germline): SGHNT, YYREEE (reference sequence). V was clipped by 0 bases and J by 3 bases; unmatched bases: 10.

V gene TRBV10-3 combines with J gene TRBJ2-1; perhaps TRBD2 as D (5 bases). Deletions cut 3 bases from V and 5 bases from J, with 11 bases between. The CDR3 is made up of 14 amino acids. Germline V gene lookup returns CDR1 ENHRY and CDR2 SYGVKD. This chain's CDR3 is CAISELDSNNEQFF. CDR3 coding DNA: TGTGCCATCAGTGAATTGGACTCTAACAATGAGCAGTTCTTC.

The chain links TRBV7-9 to TRBJ1-2; D is unresolved. V lost 3 bases and J lost 4, with 15 bases in between. Per the germline V gene, CDR1 is SEHNR and CDR2 is FQNEAQ (reference sequence). CDR3 length: 15 residues. This CDR3 is CASSFELPEAYGYTF. CDR3 nucleotide sequence: TGTGCCAGCAGCTTCGAGCTCCCAGAAGCCTATGGCTACACCTTC. Together with reference TRBV7-9 and TRBJ1-2, the CDR3 gives the full variable domain: DTGVSQNPRHKITKRGQNVTFRCDPISEHNRLYWYRQTLGQGPEFLTYFQNEAQLEKSRLLSDRFSAERPKGSFSTLEIQRTEQGDSAMYLCASSFELPEAYGYTFGSGTRLTVV.

Concerning this clone itself: The junction does not match germline at one end; this may be a read error. This chain connects TRBV7-9 to TRBJ2-1; D unresolved. The length of the CDR3 is 13 residues. The germline CDR1 and CDR2 sequences are SEHNR and FQNEAQ (reference sequence). Here the CDR3 DNA reads TGTGCCAGCAGCTTAGACCGGGCTCGAAGCATGGTCTTC. Translation: CASSLDRARSMVF. The full variable domain, in which reference TRBV7-9 and TRBJ2-1 provide the parts outside the CDR3, is DTGVSQNPRHKITKRGQNVTFRCDPISEHNRLYWYRQTLGQGPEFLTYFQNEAQLEKSRLLSDRFSAERPKGSFSTLEIQRTEQGDSAMYLCASSLDRARSMVFGPGTRLTVL.

The V and J genes are TRBV7-3 and TRBJ1-3, with D perhaps matching TRBD1 (5 bases). Trimming took off 5 bases at V and 4 bases at J, with 18 bases between the two ends. CDR1 SGHTA and CDR2 FQGTGA come from the germline V gene. This CDR3 is built from 16 residues. DNA for the CDR3: TGTGCCAGCAGCCCGGAACCGGCAGGGACGGGAAACACCATATATTTT. Amino acids: CASSPEPAGTGNTIYF.

This rearrangement joins TRBV7-9 to TRBJ2-7; perhaps TRBD1 as D (6 bases). The length of the CDR3 is 14 residues. V shed 3 bases and J shed 0 bases, with 9 bases lying between them. The germline V gene encodes CDR1 SEHNR and CDR2 FQNEAQ (reference sequence). CDR3 coding DNA: TGTGCCAGCAGCTTGGGGGCAGCCTCCTACGAGCAGTACTTC. Its translation is CASSLGAASYEQYF.

The chain carries TRBV19 and TRBJ2-5; 10 nucleotides line up with TRBD1. The germline V gene encodes CDR1 LNHDA and CDR2 SQIVND (reference sequence). The CDR3 consists of 16 residues. Trimming cost V 4 bases and J 1 base; bases outside gene matches: 6. CDR3 protein: CASSTQTGGFQETQYF. The CDR3 coding sequence is TGTGCCAGTAGTACCCAGACAGGGGGCTTCCAAGAGACCCAGTACTTC.

The chain has TRBV4-2 and TRBJ1-3, with a possible D match to TRBD1 (5 bases). CDR3 length: 17 amino acids. Trimming took off 2 bases at V and 0 bases at J, with 14 bases between the two ends. In germline, CDR1 is LGHNA, CDR2 YNFKEQ. CDR3 amino acids: CASSQTGGQFSGNTIYF. The CDR3 nucleotides read TGTGCCAGCAGCCAAACCGGCGGACAATTCTCTGGAAACACCATATATTTT.

This sequence joins TRBV7-4 and TRBJ1-6; D is uncertain. This CDR3 has 17 amino acids. Per the germline V gene, CDR1 is SGHVT and CDR2 is SQSDAQ. Trimming pared 5 bases from V and 0 bases from J, leaving 14 bases between. The CDR3 nucleotides are TGTGCCAGCAGCCAGCTGGAGCACCACTCCTATAATTCACCCCTCCACTTT. Translating gives CASSQLEHHSYNSPLHF.

The V call is TRBV9, the J call TRBJ2-3; the D gene could be TRBD1 or TRBD2 (5 bases each). Germline V lookup: CDR1 SGDLS, CDR2 YYNGEE. CDR3 size: 16 residues. Deletions cut 2 bases from V and 1 base from J, with 14 bases between. CDR3 in amino acids: CASSVDRDGRTDTQYF. CDR3 DNA: TGTGCCAGCAGCGTGGACCGGGACGGTCGCACAGATACGCAGTATTTT. Filled out from reference TRBV9 and TRBJ2-3, the complete variable domain reads DSGVTQTPKHLITATGQRVTLRCSPRSGDLSVYWYQQSLDQGLQFLIQYYNGEERAKGNILERFSAQQFPDLHSELNLSSLELGDSALYFCASSVDRDGRTDTQYFGPGTRLTVL.

The chain joins TRBV5-4 to TRBJ2-3, with D unresolved. The CDR3 contains 15 residues. CDR1 and CDR2 (germline): SGHNT, YYREEE (reference sequence). Trimming shortened V by 3 bases and J by 0 bases, and 11 bases separated the two germline ends. CDR3 bases: TGTGCCAGCAGCTCCCCCACCGGGAGCACAGATACGCAGTATTTT. It translates to CASSSPTGSTDTQYF.

This clone was seen a single time. The chain employs TRBV4-1 and TRBJ1-1, with D perhaps matching TRBD1 (5 bases). The germline V gene encodes CDR1 MGHRA and CDR2 YSYEKL. V was trimmed by 4 bases and J by 0 bases, leaving 6 bases between them. The CDR3 has 13 amino acids. CDR3 sequence reads: CASSRRVNTEAFF. CDR3 bases: TGCGCCAGCAGCCGCAGGGTGAACACTGAAGCTTTCTTT.

The V gene is TRBV11-3, the J gene TRBJ2-7, with 8 bases that match TRBD1. There are 13 residues in the CDR3. Germline V gene sequence: CDR1 SGHNT, CDR2 YENEEA. V lost 3 bases, J lost 5 bases, and 3 bases stayed unmatched. DNA of the CDR3: TGTGCCAGCAGCTTGGACAGGGCCCACGAGCAGTACTTC. As protein: CASSLDRAHEQYF.

This chain links TRBV12-2 with TRBJ2-1; the table calls TRBD2, which could not be checked here. TRBV12-2 is given as a pseudogene. The CDR3 consists of 19 residues. The CDR3 DNA reads TGTGCAAGTCGCTTAGCCCCTCCTTCGAGCGGGGGTCGGTACAATGAGCAGTTCTTC. This sequence encodes CASRLAPPSSGGRYNEQFF.

The chain has TRBV5-1 and TRBJ2-7; D uncertain. V was pared by 0 bases and J by 2 bases, with 9 bases between. The CDR3 totals 14 residues. Per the germline V gene, CDR1 is SGHRS and CDR2 is YFSETQ. CDR3 in DNA: TGCGCCAGCAGCTTGGATTCAGGCCCCTACGAGCAGTACTTC. It codes for CASSLDSGPYEQYF.